Following are 31 T cell receptor beta chains from one sample sequenced in a study of T cell responses to AZD1222 COVID-19 vaccine. Sequenced by immunoSEQ multiplex PCR; TCRdb stores in-frame clones only, minus some. The sample yields under 110,000 clones, less than 95% seen once. Sample: peripheral blood, taken 28 days after the second AZD1222 dose. The receptors originated from an adult who received the AZD1222 COVID-19 vaccine.

The rearrangement joins TRBV2 to TRBJ2-7, with TRBD2 identical over 7 bases. Germline V gives CDR1 SNHLY, CDR2 FYNNEI. Trimming removed 4 bases from V and 9 bases from J; junction bases left unmatched: 6. This CDR3 has 12 residues. CDR3 DNA: TGTGCCAGCAGTGTGGCTAGCGGACTGCAGTACTTC. Residues: CASSVASGLQYF.

In this sample, this clone turned up a few times. The rearrangement joins TRBV11-2 to TRBJ1-6; D is undetermined. Per the germline V gene, CDR1 is SGHAT and CDR2 is FQNNGV. The V gene lost 3 bases and the J gene lost 1 base, with 10 bases spanning the gap. The CDR3 sequence is 16 residues long. This chain's CDR3 is CASSFRTASYNSPLHF. CDR3 sequence (DNA): TGTGCCAGCAGCTTTAGGACGGCGTCCTATAATTCACCCCTCCACTTT.

This CDR3 reads CASSPALGTEQAFF. Written as DNA, the CDR3 is TGTGCCAGCTCACCTGCACTCGGGACAGAGCAAGCTTTCTTT. The chain employs TRBV18 and TRBJ1-1; 7 nucleotides agree with TRBD1. The trim removed 3 bases at V and 9 bases at J, leaving 10 bases unmatched. Germline values: CDR1 KGHSH, CDR2 LQKENI. The CDR3 consists of 14 residues.

This clone occurred once. This chain uses TRBV7-9 with TRBJ2-7; 11 bases fit TRBD1. The CDR3 contains 15 residues. The germline V gene encodes CDR1 SEHNR and CDR2 FQNEAQ (reference sequence). V trimming: 4 bases; J trimming: 4 bases; junction bases outside the gene matches: 6. Here the CDR3 reads CASSSRTGGAYEQYF. In DNA, the CDR3 is TGTGCCAGCAGCTCCAGGACAGGGGGCGCTTACGAGCAGTACTTC.

This chain joins TRBV6-4 and TRBJ1-6, with D uncertain. Per the germline V gene, CDR1 is MRHNA and CDR2 is SNTAGT. The CDR3 length is 13 residues. V was pared by 0 bases and J by 7 bases, with 4 bases between. As DNA, the CDR3 is TGTGCCAGCAGTGACTCGCTCAATTCACCCCTCCACTTT. It is translated as CASSDSLNSPLHF.

The chain recombines TRBV6-2 or TRBV6-3 with TRBJ2-7; D possibly matches TRBD1 or TRBD2 (5 bases each). V lost 1 base and J lost 9, with 7 bases in between. Germline V gives CDR1 MNHEY, CDR2 SVGEGT. The CDR3 extends over 11 amino acids. For the CDR3, the DNA is TGTGCCAGCAGTTACTATGGGGGGCAGTACTTC. Amino acid sequence: CASSYYGGQYF.

The V call is TRBV6-5, the J call TRBJ1-4; tentatively, D is TRBD1 (6 bases). Germline lookup yields CDR1 MNHEY and CDR2 SVGAGI. Trimming removed 5 bases at V and 8 bases at J, with 18 bases between. The CDR3 sequence is 15 residues long. The CDR3, as DNA: TGTGCCAGCAGTCCGGTACGGGGGGCAAACGAAAAACTGTTTTTT. Translating it yields CASSPVRGANEKLFF.

This clone was observed a few times. This chain joins TRBV7-9 and TRBJ2-1; D not resolved. CDR1 and CDR2 (germline): SEHNR, FQNEAQ (reference sequence). The CDR3 runs 13 residues. V gave up 1 base and J gave up 4 bases, with 5 bases separating them. The CDR3 coding sequence is TGTGCCAGCAGCTTAGACGCTTACAATGAGCAGTTCTTC. Encoded protein: CASSLDAYNEQFF.

This clone is categorized as medium-sized. The rearrangement uses TRBV2 and TRBJ1-6; 7 nucleotides line up with TRBD1. The germline V gene has CDR1 SNHLY and CDR2 FYNNEI. The CDR3 has 19 amino acids. V gave up 4 bases and J gave up 6 bases; unmatched junction bases: 18. The CDR3 protein is CASSGGLGTDKLSNSPLHF. The CDR3 DNA sequence: TGTGCCAGCAGTGGGGGCCTGGGGACAGACAAGTTATCTAATTCACCCCTCCACTTT.

The chain employs TRBV2 and TRBJ1-6; D might be TRBD1 (6 bases). V was shortened by 4 bases and J by 10 bases, with 14 bases between the two germline ends. Per the germline V gene, CDR1 is SNHLY and CDR2 is FYNNEI. CDR3 length equals 14 residues. The CDR3, as DNA: TGTGCCAGCAGTGCGGACAGAAGCTTCTCACCCCTCCACTTT. Amino acids: CASSADRSFSPLHF. The whole variable domain, filled in from reference TRBV2 and TRBJ1-6, reads EPEVTQTPSHQVTQMGQEVILRCVPISNHLYFYWYRQILGQKVEFLVSFYNNEISEKSEIFDDQFSVERPDGSNFTLKIRSTKLEDSAMYFCASSADRSFSPLHFGNGTRLTVT.

The chain combines TRBV18 with TRBJ2-5; D is uncertain. Germline V lookup: CDR1 KGHSH, CDR2 LQKENI. Trimming pared 0 bases from V and 4 bases from J, leaving 3 bases between. The CDR3 runs 12 residues. The CDR3 region has the DNA TGTGCCAGCTCACCACCGGGAGAGACCCAGTACTTC. It codes for CASSPPGETQYF.

The V gene is TRBV5-5, the J gene TRBJ2-5; possible D gene TRBD1, 6 bases. This CDR3 has 16 amino acids. The V and J ends lost 4 bases and 4 bases respectively, with 20 bases between them. The germline V gene encodes CDR1 SGHKS and CDR2 YYEKEE (reference sequence). This CDR3 is CASSLRGVGSRETQYF. The CDR3 coding sequence is TGTGCCAGCAGCCTCAGGGGAGTGGGGAGTCGAGAGACCCAGTACTTC. Full variable domain (outside the CDR3, taken from reference TRBV5-5 and TRBJ2-5): DAGVTQSPTHLIKTRGQQVTLRCSPISGHKSVSWYQQVLGQGPQFIFQYYEKEERGRGNFPDRFSARQFPNYSSELNVNALLLGDSALYLCASSLRGVGSRETQYFGPGTRLLVL.

The chain joins TRBV9 to TRBJ1-6; 8 bases fit TRBD1. Germline values: CDR1 SGDLS, CDR2 YYNGEE. With V trimmed by 5 bases and J by 9 bases, 7 bases remained unmatched. The CDR3 runs 14 residues. The CDR3 loop reads CASRGQGQSSPLHF. In DNA, the CDR3 is TGTGCCAGCAGAGGACAGGGCCAGAGTTCACCCCTCCACTTT.

The chain combines TRBV9 with TRBJ2-7; 8 positions match TRBD1. The CDR3 runs to 14 residues. V lost 2 bases to trimming and J lost 3 bases; unmatched junction nucleotides: 4. Per the germline V gene, CDR1 is SGDLS and CDR2 is YYNGEE. The CDR3 protein is CASSVSTGGYEQYF. CDR3 sequence (DNA): TGTGCCAGCAGCGTTAGTACAGGGGGCTACGAGCAGTACTTC. Supplemented by reference TRBV9 and TRBJ2-7, the full variable domain reads DSGVTQTPKHLITATGQRVTLRCSPRSGDLSVYWYQQSLDQGLQFLIQYYNGEERAKGNILERFSAQQFPDLHSELNLSSLELGDSALYFCASSVSTGGYEQYFGPGTRLTVT.

This clone came up once. The rearrangement uses TRBV30 and TRBJ1-1; D unresolved. This CDR3 has 13 amino acids. Trimming took off 5 bases at V and 1 base at J, with 11 bases between the two ends. Germline V gives CDR1 GTSNPN, CDR2 SVGIG (reference sequence). CDR3 residues: CAWFRLANTEAFF. In DNA, the CDR3 is TGTGCCTGGTTTCGGCTGGCGAACACTGAAGCTTTCTTT.

The rearrangement joins TRBV6-6 to TRBJ1-5; D unclear. The CDR3 runs to 13 residues. The V end lost 6 bases, the J end lost 1 base, and 7 bases lay between the germline ends. The germline gives CDR1 MNHNY, CDR2 SVGAGI (reference sequence). In DNA form, the CDR3 reads TGTGCCAGCAGGGAACCGAGCAATCAGCCCCAGCATTTT. Protein: CASREPSNQPQHF.

CDR3 DNA sequence: TGTGCCAGCAGCTTCTCTGGGGGCTACACCTTC. Amino acid sequence: CASSFSGGYTF. The chain carries TRBV28 and TRBJ1-2, with no clear D. Trimming took 6 bases from V and 8 from J, leaving 10 bases between them. CDR1 and CDR2 from the germline V gene are MDHEN and SYDVKM. There are 11 residues in the CDR3.

This rearrangement joins TRBV7-3 to TRBJ1-1; a weak D match, TRBD1 (5 bases). Germline assignment: CDR1 SGHTA and CDR2 FQGTGA. This CDR3 is 14 amino acids long. The V gene lost 2 bases and the J gene lost 5 bases, with 12 bases spanning the gap. CDR3 DNA sequence: TGTGCCAGCAGCTTAGGGACCTTGGGGACTGAAGCTTTCTTT. As protein: CASSLGTLGTEAFF.

The chain is built from TRBV7-9 and TRBJ2-2; 8 positions match TRBD1. Germline V CDR1 and CDR2: SEHNR, FQNEAQ (reference sequence). J lost 5 bases, V lost 3 bases, and 5 bases had no gene match. The CDR3 extends over 15 amino acids. CDR3 nucleotide sequence: TGTGCCAGCAGCTTGTGGACAGGGAATACCGGGGAGCTGTTTTTT. Translation: CASSLWTGNTGELFF.

The chain employs TRBV6-5 and TRBJ2-7; TRBD1 or TRBD2 may be the D gene (5 bases each). This CDR3 comprises 12 residues. Germline-derived CDR1 and CDR2 are MNHEY and SVGAGI. The V end was cut by 7 bases, the J end by 4 bases, with 11 bases between. The CDR3 DNA sequence: TGTGCCAGCACCCAAGGGGAGTACGAGCAGTACTTC. Translation gives CASTQGEYEQYF.

Ten or more counts support this clone. The CDR3: CASSSLRRDTQYF. CDR3 nucleotides: TGCGCCAGCAGCTCCCTTCGCCGGGATACGCAGTATTTT. V gene TRBV5-1 combines with J gene TRBJ2-3; D gene unclear. Trimming took off 3 bases at V and 6 bases at J, with 11 bases between the two ends. Germline CDR1 reads SGHRS; CDR2 reads YFSETQ. The CDR3 has 13 amino acids.

This clone was counted a single time. The J gene is TRBJ2-7, the V gene TRBV5-4; 8 nucleotides align to TRBD1. CDR1 and CDR2 from the germline V gene are SGHNT and YYREEE (reference sequence). This CDR3 contains 15 residues. The V gene end was trimmed by 4 bases and the J gene end by 2 bases; junction bases not matched to a gene: 8. The CDR3 reads CASSPPPGGAYEQYF. As DNA, the CDR3 is TGTGCCAGCAGCCCGCCACCAGGGGGCGCCTACGAGCAGTACTTC.

The rearrangement links TRBV14 to TRBJ2-1, with 10 positions matching TRBD1. Trimming removed 2 bases from V and 4 bases from J; junction bases left unmatched: 5. Germline V gives CDR1 SGHDN, CDR2 FVKESK. The CDR3 consists of 16 residues. CDR3 sequence reads: CASSQLGQGPYNEQFF. The CDR3 DNA follows: TGTGCCAGCAGCCAACTGGGACAGGGGCCATACAATGAGCAGTTCTTC.

This chain uses TRBV10-3 with TRBJ1-3; D is possibly TRBD1 (6 bases). This CDR3 spans 12 amino acids. Germline CDR1 reads ENHRY; CDR2 reads SYGVKD. V was cut by 11 bases and J by 4 bases, with 12 bases left in between. The CDR3 here is CASRTDGNTIYF. The CDR3 DNA is TGTGCCTCACGGACAGACGGAAACACCATATATTTT.

This sequence joins TRBV19 and TRBJ2-7; tentatively, D is TRBD1 (6 bases). Per the germline V gene, CDR1 is LNHDA and CDR2 is SQIVND (reference sequence). The CDR3 is 14 residues long. The V end was cut by 5 bases, the J end by 5 bases, with 16 bases between. The CDR3: CASSHRTAVHEQYF. CDR3 DNA: TGTGCCAGTAGTCATAGGACAGCTGTCCACGAGCAGTACTTC.

The CDR3 DNA reads as TGCGCCAGCAGTCGCTCGGGAGACTCCTATAATTCACCCCTCCACTTT. Translating gives CASSRSGDSYNSPLHF. V and J are TRBV5-1 and TRBJ1-6, with no clear D. V lost 5 bases to trimming and J lost 0 bases, with 12 bases between them. This CDR3 is 16 amino acids long. In germline, CDR1 is SGHRS, CDR2 YFSETQ.

This clone was recorded only once. This chain's CDR3 is CASSLQTGIQETQYF. The DNA for the CDR3 is TGTGCCAGCAGCTTACAAACCGGGATCCAAGAGACCCAGTACTTC. The chain has TRBV7-6 and TRBJ2-5; D possibly corresponds to TRBD2 (5 bases). The CDR3 totals 15 residues. Trimming cost V 2 bases and J 1 base, with 11 bases left between them. The germline gives CDR1 SGHVS, CDR2 FNYEAQ.

The chain recombines TRBV6-4 with TRBJ1-1; D unresolved. This CDR3 has 13 amino acids. Germline CDR1 reads MRHNA; CDR2 reads SNTAGT. V gave up 5 bases and J gave up 3 bases, with 10 bases separating them. The DNA for the CDR3 is TGTGCCAGCAGTATTAATCGGGACACTGAAGCTTTCTTT. Translation gives CASSINRDTEAFF.

The V gene is TRBV5-1, the J gene TRBJ2-3; 15 nucleotides line up with TRBD2. The CDR3 runs 17 residues. J gave up 3 bases and V 4 bases, and 6 bases lay outside the gene matches. Germline-derived CDR1 and CDR2 are SGHRS and YFSETQ. The CDR3 DNA sequence: TGCGCCAGCAGCCTAGGACTAGCGGGGGGGACGACAGATACGCAGTATTTT. Translating it yields CASSLGLAGGTTDTQYF. The full variable domain, in which reference TRBV5-1 and TRBJ2-3 provide the parts outside the CDR3, is KAGVTQTPRYLIKTRGQQVTLSCSPISGHRSVSWYQQTPGQGLQFLFEYFSETQRNKGNFPGRFSGRQFSNSRSEMNVSTLELGDSALYLCASSLGLAGGTTDTQYFGPGTRLTVL.

This clone came up a few times. The chain couples TRBV5-4 to TRBJ2-7; D is perhaps TRBD1 or TRBD2 (5 bases each). The CDR3 runs to 16 residues. Trimming removed 2 bases at V and 0 bases at J, with 15 bases between. The germline V gene encodes CDR1 SGHNT and CDR2 YYREEE (reference sequence). CDR3 sequence (DNA): TGTGCCAGCAGCTTTATGATGGGGGAACTCTCCTACGAGCAGTACTTC. It translates to CASSFMMGELSYEQYF.

V gene TRBV7-2 combines with J gene TRBJ1-1, with D unresolved. CDR3 length equals 15 residues. Trimming removed 1 base from V and 2 bases from J, with 11 bases in between. Germline CDR1 and CDR2: SGHTA and FQGNSA. DNA for the CDR3: TGTGCCAGCAGCTTAGTACATACGGGTAACACTGAAGCTTTCTTT. Protein: CASSLVHTGNTEAFF.